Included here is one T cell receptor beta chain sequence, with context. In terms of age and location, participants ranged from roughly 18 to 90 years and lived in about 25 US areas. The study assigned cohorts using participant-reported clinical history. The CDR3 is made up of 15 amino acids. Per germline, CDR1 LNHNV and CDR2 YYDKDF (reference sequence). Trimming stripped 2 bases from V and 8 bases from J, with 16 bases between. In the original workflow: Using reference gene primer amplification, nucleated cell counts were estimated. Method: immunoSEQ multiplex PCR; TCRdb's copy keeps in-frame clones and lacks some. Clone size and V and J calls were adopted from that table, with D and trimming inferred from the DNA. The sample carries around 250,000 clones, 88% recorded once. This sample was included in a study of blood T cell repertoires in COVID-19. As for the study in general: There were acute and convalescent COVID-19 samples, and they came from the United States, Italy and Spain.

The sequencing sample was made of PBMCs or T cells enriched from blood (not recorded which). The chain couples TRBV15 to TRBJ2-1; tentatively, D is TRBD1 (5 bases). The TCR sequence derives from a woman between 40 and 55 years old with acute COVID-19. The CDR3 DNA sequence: TGTGCCACCAGCAGAAGGGGATCCACCCGACATGAGCAGTTCTTC. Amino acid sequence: CATSRRGSTRHEQFF. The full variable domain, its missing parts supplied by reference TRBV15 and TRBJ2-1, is DAMVIQNPRYQVTQFGKPVTLSCSQTLNHNVMYWYQQKSSQAPKLLFHYYDKDFNNEADTPDNFQSRRPNTSFCFLDIRSPGLGDTAMYLCATSRRGSTRHEQFFGPGTRLTVL.